Below, 5 T cell receptor beta chains from the same sample are listed, as sequenced in a study of response to subunit inactivated influenza vaccine. TCRdb called the RT-PCR reads again in MiXCR, with one record for every CDR3 protein. Here the sample spans roughly 500,000 distinct CDR3 sequences, around 25% being singletons. Sequencing was performed on CD4+ T cells sorted from PBMCs, taken roughly 5 days after vaccination. These TCRs come from a man aged 50 to 60 who received an inactivated influenza vaccine.

This clonotype came up a few times. V gene TRBV19 combines with J gene TRBJ2-6; TRBD1 matches at 8 bases. The CDR3 consists of 16 residues. J lost 4 bases, V lost 3 bases, and 5 bases had no gene match. CDR1 is LNHDA, CDR2 SQIVND, per germline (reference sequence). DNA for the CDR3: TGTGCCAGTAGTATGTGGACAGGGACCGGGGCCAACGTCCTGACTTTC. This translates into CASSMWTGTGANVLTF.

This chain joins TRBV5-1 and TRBJ2-1; D possibly uses TRBD1 or TRBD2 (5 bases each). The V end lost 1 base, the J end lost 0 bases, and 11 bases lay between the germline ends. The CDR3 extends over 16 amino acids. Germline V gene data show CDR1 as SGHRS and CDR2 as YFSETQ. CDR3 DNA: TGCGCCAGCAGCTTGCAGGGACGTTCCTCCTACAATGAGCAGTTCTTC. The encoded protein is CASSLQGRSSYNEQFF.

This clonotype occurred a few times. The V call is TRBV18, the J call TRBJ2-7; 7 bases align to TRBD1. CDR3 size: 16 residues. J was trimmed by 3 bases and V by 6 bases; bases with no gene match: 14. Looked up from germline, CDR1 is KGHSH and CDR2 is LQKENI. CDR3: CASSRAGTERYYEQYF. The DNA for the CDR3 is TGTGCCAGCTCGCGGGCCGGGACAGAGAGATACTACGAGCAGTACTTC.

This clonotype was picked up a small number of times. The V and J genes are TRBV27 and TRBJ2-7; no definite D call. This CDR3 has 17 amino acids. Germline assignment: CDR1 MNHEY and CDR2 SMNVEV (reference sequence). The V end lost 5 bases, the J end lost 2 bases, and 22 bases lay between the germline ends. The CDR3 sequence: CASSPSSGPGYTYEQYF. DNA for the CDR3: TGTGCCAGCAGTCCCTCCTCCGGGCCAGGCTATACCTACGAGCAGTACTTC.

V gene TRBV12-3 or TRBV12-4 combines with J gene TRBJ2-7, with 7 bases lining up with TRBD1. This CDR3 region has 15 residues. J lost 3 bases, V lost 6 bases, and 11 bases had no gene match. DNA of the CDR3: TGTGCCAGCAGAGGGGACAGAGGAGGCATCTACGAGCAGTACTTC. This translates into CASRGDRGGIYEQYF.